The 30 T cell receptor beta chains given below trace back to one sample, sequenced in a study of T cells in Graves' hyperthyroidism and ophthalmopathy. Researchers took RNA transcripts and amplified the TCR beta CDR3 regions from them. First-round RT-PCR with HTBI primers amplified the TCR CDR3 region. One entry per CDR3 protein, called by TCRdb with MiXCR from the multiplex PCR reads. The repertoire holds more than 500,000 distinct CDR3 sequences, about 16% seen once, with 25% to 30% in the top ten. The specimen sequenced was blood. The origin of the receptors is a woman aged 25 to 39 with Graves' ophthalmopathy.

This clonotype was detected many times. The rearrangement links TRBV20-1 to TRBJ2-3; TRBD1 matches at 9 bases. This CDR3 contains 18 residues. The germline V gene has CDR1 DFQATT and CDR2 SNEGSKA (reference sequence). Trimming took 5 bases from V and 1 from J; bases not matched to a gene: 16. CDR3 in DNA: TGCAGTGCTCGGACAGGGGAAGGACCAAGAGGGGGCACAGATACGCAGTATTTT. Protein: CSARTGEGPRGGTDTQYF.

In this sample, this clonotype turned up many times. The chain couples TRBV6-2 or TRBV6-3 to TRBJ2-5; D perhaps matches TRBD1 (5 bases). This CDR3 region has 14 residues. Germline loops: CDR1 MNHEY, CDR2 SVGEGT. With 7 bases removed from V and 2 bases from J, the gap between germline ends came to 14 bases. The CDR3: CASKKTAIQETQYF. The CDR3 DNA is TGTGCCAGCAAAAAGACAGCCATACAAGAGACCCAGTACTTC.

This clonotype appeared many times. The genes are TRBV28 and TRBJ2-7; 7 bases are a match to TRBD2. This CDR3 spans 14 amino acids. With 6 bases clipped from V and 6 bases from J, the junction kept 11 bases outside the gene matches. The germline gives CDR1 MDHEN, CDR2 SYDVKM. This CDR3 is CASSPLLARGEQYF. CDR3 in DNA: TGTGCCAGCAGCCCCCTACTAGCGAGGGGCGAGCAGTACTTC.

The chain employs TRBV25-1 and TRBJ1-2; TRBD1 might be the D (6 bases). Germline CDR1 MGHDK, CDR2 SYGVNS. The CDR3 covers 13 residues. V lost 6 bases, J lost 2 bases, and 10 bases lay in between. The chain's CDR3 is CASRDSINYGYTF. CDR3 nucleotides: TGTGCCAGCAGGGACAGTATCAACTATGGCTACACCTTC.

As regards this clonotype: A much larger clone lies one base from this, so it may be a read error. The conserved phenylalanine or tryptophan normally closing the CDR3 is absent here, so this likely arose from a read error. The CDR3 reads CASSKGRHLYEQYL. In DNA form, the CDR3 reads TGTGCCAGCAGCAAGGGGCGACACCTCTACGAGCAGTACCTC. The rearrangement joins TRBV11-2 to TRBJ2-7; TRBD1 is a possible D gene (5 bases). Germline V gene data show CDR1 as SGHAT and CDR2 as FQNNGV. The CDR3 sequence is 14 residues long. V lost 5 bases, J lost 3 bases, and 14 bases lay in between.

This chain links TRBV11-2 with TRBJ2-3; TRBD2 is a possible D gene (6 bases). Germline CDR1 reads SGHAT; CDR2 reads FQNNGV. The germline V and J ends were trimmed by 2 bases and 1 base, with 19 bases remaining between them. The CDR3 sequence is 18 residues long. CDR3: CASSLTVGGELRTDTQYF. In DNA, the CDR3 is TGTGCCAGCAGCTTAACGGTCGGGGGAGAACTACGCACAGATACGCAGTATTTT.

This clonotype was seen more than once but under ten times. V and J are TRBV7-3 and TRBJ2-7; possible D gene TRBD1, 5 bases. The CDR3 extends over 13 amino acids. In germline, CDR1 is SGHTA, CDR2 FQGTGA. Deletions cut 5 bases from V and 7 bases from J, with 15 bases between. The CDR3 protein is CASSEIDRGEQYF. The CDR3 DNA is TGTGCCAGCAGCGAAATCGACAGAGGAGAGCAGTACTTC.

This clonotype has only a few counts. The genes are TRBV12-3 or TRBV12-4 and TRBJ1-4; TRBD1 matches at 8 bases. CDR3 size: 13 residues. With 5 bases clipped from V and 8 bases from J, the junction kept 4 bases outside the gene matches. The CDR3 DNA follows: TGTGCCAGCAGTCCGGACAGGGTGGAAAAACTGTTTTTT. This sequence encodes CASSPDRVEKLFF.

V is TRBV20-1 and J is TRBJ2-5, with TRBD2 matching over 12 bases. The CDR3 sequence is 19 residues long. J lost 5 bases, V lost 0 bases, and 16 bases had no gene match. CDR1 is DFQATT and CDR2 is SNEGSKA in the germline V gene (reference sequence). CDR3 bases: TGCAGTGCTAGAGATCTCTTATGGGCTAGCGGGAGGGCCACGGAGACCCAGTACTTC. It yields the protein CSARDLLWASGRATETQYF.

This clonotype was recorded many times. The V gene is TRBV4-3, the J gene TRBJ1-1, with unresolved D. The CDR3 runs 15 residues. Germline CDR1 is LGHNA and CDR2 is YSLEER. Trimming removed 3 bases from V and 0 bases from J, with 11 bases in between. CDR3 in DNA: TGCGCCAGCAGCCATGTTCTGGGAATGAACACTGAAGCTTTCTTT. Its protein product is CASSHVLGMNTEAFF.

In its sample, this clonotype was seen many times. The chain combines TRBV30 with TRBJ2-5; D is unclear. Per the germline V gene, CDR1 is GTSNPN and CDR2 is SVGIG (reference sequence). V gave up 2 bases and J gave up 5 bases, with 12 bases separating them. The length of the CDR3 is 13 residues. The CDR3 spells CAWSMALGETQYF. The CDR3 bases are TGTGCCTGGAGTATGGCCCTAGGGGAGACCCAGTACTTC.

This clonotype was detected ten times or more. The V gene is TRBV5-1, the J gene TRBJ2-7; 7 nucleotides align to TRBD1. The ends lost 6 bases at V and 1 base at J; junction bases unmatched: 4. This CDR3 is built from 13 residues. Germline-derived CDR1 and CDR2 are SGHRS and YFSETQ. CDR3 amino acids: CASNKQGSYEQYF. Here the CDR3 DNA reads TGCGCCAGCAACAAACAGGGGTCCTACGAGCAGTACTTC.

This sequence joins TRBV29-1 and TRBJ2-7; D not certain. CDR1 SQVTM and CDR2 ANQGSEA come from the germline V gene. V lost 0 bases to trimming and J lost 2 bases, with 11 bases between them. There are 14 residues in the CDR3. CDR3 region: CSVEDLGAPYEQYF. CDR3 bases: TGCAGCGTTGAAGATCTGGGCGCTCCCTACGAGCAGTACTTC.

The rearrangement uses TRBV28 and TRBJ2-5, with a possible D match to TRBD2 (5 bases). This CDR3 contains 15 residues. In germline, CDR1 is MDHEN, CDR2 SYDVKM. V was clipped by 6 bases and J by 7 bases, with 21 bases between them. CDR3 protein: CASRPKRSSVGTQYF. The CDR3 DNA sequence: TGTGCCAGCAGACCCAAGCGTAGTAGCGTGGGGACCCAGTACTTC.

At least ten counts were recorded for this clonotype. V is TRBV27 and J is TRBJ1-2; D may be TRBD1 (5 bases). Germline V gene lookup returns CDR1 MNHEY and CDR2 SMNVEV (reference sequence). The CDR3 contains 15 residues. V was trimmed by 0 bases and J by 3 bases, leaving 11 bases between them. DNA for the CDR3: TGTGCCAGCAGTTTATCGGGGTCGGGGCACTATGGCTACACCTTC. It encodes CASSLSGSGHYGYTF.

This chain links TRBV19 with TRBJ1-2; D remains ambiguous. The CDR3 runs to 15 residues. CDR1 is LNHDA, CDR2 SQIVND, per germline (reference sequence). V gave up 6 bases and J gave up 8 bases, with 22 bases separating them. The CDR3 DNA reads as TGTGCCAGTAGGGACGATTATTTGGCCCGGGGAGGCTACACCTTC. It specifies CASRDDYLARGGYTF.

A few counts support this clonotype. The gene calls are TRBV6-5 and TRBJ2-3; 8 positions match TRBD1. This CDR3 comprises 18 residues. Germline-derived CDR1 and CDR2 are MNHEY and SVGAGI. Unmatched junction bases numbered 14, after V lost 3 bases and J lost 3 bases. The CDR3 region is CASSYRRAGGLPTDTQYF. DNA for the CDR3: TGTGCCAGCAGTTATCGGAGGGCAGGGGGCCTTCCGACAGATACGCAGTATTTT.

This clonotype showed up many times. DNA for the CDR3: TGCAGTGCTCGGCCTCGGACAGTGAATAATTCACCCCTCCACTTT. This gives the protein CSARPRTVNNSPLHF. The chain joins TRBV20-1 to TRBJ1-6; D might be TRBD1 (6 bases). The CDR3 has 15 amino acids. In germline, CDR1 is DFQATT, CDR2 SNEGSKA (reference sequence). V lost 5 bases, J lost 5 bases, and 16 bases lay in between.

J is TRBJ2-3 and V is TRBV15; D remains ambiguous. With 0 bases removed from V and 2 bases from J, the gap between germline ends came to 9 bases. The CDR3 is made up of 15 amino acids. The germline V gene has CDR1 LNHNV and CDR2 YYDKDF (reference sequence). CDR3 nucleotide sequence: TGTGCCACCAGCAGAGATAGAGTCTCCACAGATACGCAGTATTTT. Residues: CATSRDRVSTDTQYF.

This clonotype was seen at least ten times. This chain joins TRBV5-1 and TRBJ2-7, with 12 nucleotides matching TRBD2. The CDR3 has 17 amino acids. The germline gives CDR1 SGHRS, CDR2 YFSETQ. With 3 bases clipped from V and 1 base from J, the junction kept 8 bases outside the gene matches. This CDR3 reads CASSSRGTSGPSYEQYF. The CDR3 nucleotides read TGCGCCAGCAGCTCCCGGGGGACTAGCGGGCCTTCCTACGAGCAGTACTTC.

This clonotype was counted at least ten times. The gene calls are TRBV20-1 and TRBJ2-3, with D maybe TRBD2 (6 bases). The CDR3 has 14 residues. Deletions cut 4 bases from V and 5 bases from J, with 16 bases between. CDR1 is DFQATT and CDR2 is SNEGSKA in the germline V gene (reference sequence). The DNA for the CDR3 is TGCAGTGCTAACCCGGGACTCCTAGAAGATACGCAGTATTTT. The encoded protein is CSANPGLLEDTQYF.

This clonotype has more than one count but fewer than ten. This sequence joins TRBV7-2 and TRBJ2-1; 10 nucleotides match TRBD2. Germline CDR1 SGHTA, CDR2 FQGNSA. This CDR3 region has 15 residues. V dropped 1 base and J dropped 7; count of bases not matched to a gene: 4. The CDR3: CASSLELAGPNEQFF. As DNA, the CDR3 is TGTGCCAGCAGCTTAGAACTAGCGGGGCCTAATGAGCAGTTCTTC.

With respect to this clonotype: Given a much more abundant clone one base away, this may be a read error. As the CDR3 is not closed by the conserved phenylalanine or tryptophan, this likely results from a read error. The chain uses TRBV10-3 and TRBJ1-2; D is unclear. Trimming took 6 bases from V and 2 from J, leaving 13 bases between them. CDR3 size: 14 residues. CDR1 and CDR2 (germline): ENHRY, SYGVKD. In nucleotides, the CDR3 is TGTGCCATCAGCCCGAGGGAGACAAACTATGGCTACACCCTC. Residues: CAISPRETNYGYTL.

This clonotype has at least ten counts. J is TRBJ2-3 and V is TRBV2, with a possible D match to TRBD2 (6 bases). Germline values: CDR1 SNHLY, CDR2 FYNNEI. Trimming stripped 4 bases from V and 4 bases from J, with 15 bases between. CDR3 size: 15 residues. The CDR3 region has the DNA TGTGCCAGCAGTGTAACGGGGGAGAGGGCAGATACGCAGTATTTT. It yields the protein CASSVTGERADTQYF.

This clonotype has at least ten counts. This chain joins TRBV3-1 and TRBJ1-6; 8 bases are shared with TRBD1. The CDR3 runs to 17 residues. CDR1 is LGHDT, CDR2 YNNKEL, per germline (reference sequence). V lost 3 bases to trimming and J lost 9 bases; unmatched junction nucleotides: 13. The CDR3 sequence is CASSHETSTGVGSPLHF. The CDR3 DNA follows: TGTGCCAGCAGCCACGAGACTTCGACAGGGGTAGGTTCACCCCTCCACTTT.

This clonotype occurred many times. The chain is built from TRBV7-2 and TRBJ2-3, with D hard to call. CDR1 SGHTA and CDR2 FQGNSA come from the germline V gene. The V end was cut by 2 bases, the J end by 4 bases, with 1 base between. The CDR3 has 11 amino acids. DNA for the CDR3: TGTGCCAGCAGCTTACCAGATACGCAGTATTTT. This sequence encodes CASSLPDTQYF.

This clonotype was detected a few times. The V gene is TRBV7-9, the J gene TRBJ2-2; 7 bases are a match to TRBD2. From germline, CDR1 is SEHNR and CDR2 FQNEAQ (reference sequence). The CDR3 totals 15 residues. V was pared by 7 bases and J by 6 bases, with 11 bases of the junction left unmatched. The DNA of the CDR3 is TGTGCCAGCATCGGGCGAGCGGGAAGTGCCGGGGAGCTGTTTTTT. This translates into CASIGRAGSAGELFF.

The table lists this clonotype with many counts. V is TRBV6-4 and J is TRBJ2-2; 8 bases are shared with TRBD2. This CDR3 comprises 13 residues. In germline, CDR1 is MRHNA, CDR2 SNTAGT. Trimming at V came to 5 bases and at J to 4 bases, leaving 0 bases not matched to a gene. The CDR3 DNA reads as TGTGCCAGCAGTAGCGGGAGCACCGGGGAGCTGTTTTTT. It translates to CASSSGSTGELFF.

In its sample, this clonotype was seen a few times. This chain links TRBV27 with TRBJ1-4, with D tentatively TRBD1 (6 bases). V gave up 8 bases and J gave up 7 bases, with 14 bases separating them. Germline V lookup: CDR1 MNHEY, CDR2 SMNVEV (reference sequence). The CDR3 contains 13 residues. The CDR3 coding sequence is TGTGCCAGCGCGTCGGGGACACGTGAAAAACTGTTTTTT. Protein product: CASASGTREKLFF.

V gene TRBV5-1 combines with J gene TRBJ1-1; D perhaps matches TRBD1 (5 bases). This CDR3 is built from 14 residues. V lost 0 bases, J lost 5 bases, and 11 bases lay in between. Germline V gene sequence: CDR1 SGHRS, CDR2 YFSETQ. CDR3 loop: CASSLGSGGTEAFF. DNA for the CDR3: TGCGCCAGCAGCTTGGGAAGCGGGGGGACTGAAGCTTTCTTT.